This T cell receptor beta chain derives from a study of blood T cell repertoires in COVID-19. Libraries were prepared by immunoSEQ multiplex PCR; TCRdb keeps only in-frame clonotypes and omits some of them. The sample lists hundreds of thousands of clones, 65% to 90% occurring once. This CDR3 spans 16 amino acids. Looked up from germline, CDR1 is LGHNA and CDR2 is YSLEER. Germline trimming cut 5 bases from V and 5 bases from J; bases unmatched to any gene: 6. The chain links TRBV4-3 to TRBJ2-3, with 14 nucleotides matching TRBD2. The clonotype originates from a woman between 35 and 50 years old with acute COVID-19. The sample comprised PBMCs or T cells enriched from blood (not recorded which). For the CDR3, the DNA is TGCGCCAGCAGCGAAGGACTAGCGGGAGGTGGAGATACGCAGTATTTT. It specifies CASSEGLAGGGDTQYF.